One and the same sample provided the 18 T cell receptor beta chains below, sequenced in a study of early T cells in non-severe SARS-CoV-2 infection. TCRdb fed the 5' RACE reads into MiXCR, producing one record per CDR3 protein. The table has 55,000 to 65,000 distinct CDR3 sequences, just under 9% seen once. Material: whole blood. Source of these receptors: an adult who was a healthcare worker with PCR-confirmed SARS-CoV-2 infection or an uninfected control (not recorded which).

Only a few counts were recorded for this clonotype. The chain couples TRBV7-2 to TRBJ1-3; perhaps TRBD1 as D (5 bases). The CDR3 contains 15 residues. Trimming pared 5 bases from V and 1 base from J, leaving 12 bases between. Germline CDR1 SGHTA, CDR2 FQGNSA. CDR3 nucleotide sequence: TGTGCCAGCAGCCCAACTGGGGCTTCTGGAAACACCATATATTTT. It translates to CASSPTGASGNTIYF.

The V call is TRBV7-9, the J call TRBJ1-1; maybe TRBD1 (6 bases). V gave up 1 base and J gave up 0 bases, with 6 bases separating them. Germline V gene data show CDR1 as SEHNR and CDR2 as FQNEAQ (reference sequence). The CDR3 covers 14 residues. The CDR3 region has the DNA TGTGCCAGCAGCTTAGGACAGGTGAACACTGAAGCTTTCTTT. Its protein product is CASSLGQVNTEAFF.

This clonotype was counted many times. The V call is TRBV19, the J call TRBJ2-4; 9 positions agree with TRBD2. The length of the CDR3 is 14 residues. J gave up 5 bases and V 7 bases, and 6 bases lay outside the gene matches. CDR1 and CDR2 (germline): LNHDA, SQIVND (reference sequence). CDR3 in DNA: TGTGCCAGTAAGCTAGCGGGAAGGGAAAACATTCAGTACTTC. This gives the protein CASKLAGRENIQYF.

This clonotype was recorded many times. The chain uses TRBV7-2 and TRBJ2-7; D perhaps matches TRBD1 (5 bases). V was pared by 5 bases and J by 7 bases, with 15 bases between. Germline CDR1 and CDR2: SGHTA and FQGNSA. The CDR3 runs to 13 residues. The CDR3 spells CASSTGPGTEQYF. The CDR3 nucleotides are TGTGCCAGCAGCACAGGTCCAGGTACTGAGCAGTACTTC.

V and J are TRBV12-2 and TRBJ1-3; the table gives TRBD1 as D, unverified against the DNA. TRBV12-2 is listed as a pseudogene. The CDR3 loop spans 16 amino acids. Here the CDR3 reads CASRPSRASSGNTIYF. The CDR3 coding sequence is TGTGCAAGTCGCCCATCCAGGGCGAGCTCTGGAAACACCATATATTTT.

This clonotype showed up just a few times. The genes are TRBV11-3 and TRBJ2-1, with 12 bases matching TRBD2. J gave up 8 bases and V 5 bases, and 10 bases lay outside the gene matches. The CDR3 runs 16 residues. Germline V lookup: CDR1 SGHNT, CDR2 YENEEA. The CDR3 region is CASSRNGLAGIDEQFF. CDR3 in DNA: TGTGCCAGCAGCCGTAACGGACTAGCGGGAATCGATGAGCAGTTCTTC.

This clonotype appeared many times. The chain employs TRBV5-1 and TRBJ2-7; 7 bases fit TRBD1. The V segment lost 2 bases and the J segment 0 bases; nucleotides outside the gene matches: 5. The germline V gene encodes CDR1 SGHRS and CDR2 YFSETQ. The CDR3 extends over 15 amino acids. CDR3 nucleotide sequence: TGCGCCAGCAGCTTAGGACAGGCACTCTCCTACGAGCAGTACTTC. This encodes CASSLGQALSYEQYF.

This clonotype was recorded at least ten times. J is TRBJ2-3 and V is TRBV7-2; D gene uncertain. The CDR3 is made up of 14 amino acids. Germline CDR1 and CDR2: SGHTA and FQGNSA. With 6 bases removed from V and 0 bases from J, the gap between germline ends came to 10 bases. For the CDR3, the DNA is TGTGCCAGCAGTCAAACGACTAGCACAGATACGCAGTATTTT. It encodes CASSQTTSTDTQYF. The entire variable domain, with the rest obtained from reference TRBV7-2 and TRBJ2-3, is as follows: GAGVSQSPSNKVTEKGKDVELRCDPISGHTALYWYRQSLGQGLEFLIYFQGNSAPDKSGLPSDRFSAERTGGSVSTLTIQRTQQEDSAVYLCASSQTTSTDTQYFGPGTRLTVL.

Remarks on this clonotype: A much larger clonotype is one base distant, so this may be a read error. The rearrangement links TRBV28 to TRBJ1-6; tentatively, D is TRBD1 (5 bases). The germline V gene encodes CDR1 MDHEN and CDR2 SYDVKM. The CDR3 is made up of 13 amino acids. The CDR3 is CATRQYYNSHLHF. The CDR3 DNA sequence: TGTGCCACCAGACAGTATTATAATTCACACCTCCACTTT.

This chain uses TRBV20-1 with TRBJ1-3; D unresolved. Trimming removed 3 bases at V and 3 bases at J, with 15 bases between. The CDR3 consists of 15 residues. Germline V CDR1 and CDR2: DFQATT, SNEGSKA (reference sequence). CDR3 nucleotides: TGCAGTGCTAGTCCAAACGCCTGGGGTGGAAACACCATATATTTT. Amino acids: CSASPNAWGGNTIYF.

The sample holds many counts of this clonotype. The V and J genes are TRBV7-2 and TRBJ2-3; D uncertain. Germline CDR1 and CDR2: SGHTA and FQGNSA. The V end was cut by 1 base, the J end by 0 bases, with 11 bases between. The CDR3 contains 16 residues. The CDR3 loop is CASSLDRVGSTDTQYF. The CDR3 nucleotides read TGTGCCAGCAGCTTAGACCGGGTCGGGAGCACAGATACGCAGTATTTT.

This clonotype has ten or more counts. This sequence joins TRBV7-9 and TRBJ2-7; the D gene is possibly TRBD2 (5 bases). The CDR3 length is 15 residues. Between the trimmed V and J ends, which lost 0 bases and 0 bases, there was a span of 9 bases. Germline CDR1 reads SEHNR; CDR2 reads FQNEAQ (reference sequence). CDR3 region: CASSLADGISYEQYF. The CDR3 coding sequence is TGTGCCAGCAGCTTAGCCGACGGGATCTCCTACGAGCAGTACTTC.

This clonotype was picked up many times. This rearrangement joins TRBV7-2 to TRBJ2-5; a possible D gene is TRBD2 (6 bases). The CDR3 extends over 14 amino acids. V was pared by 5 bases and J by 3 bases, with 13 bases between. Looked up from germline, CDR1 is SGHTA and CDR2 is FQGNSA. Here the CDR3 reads CASSPGVAEETQYF. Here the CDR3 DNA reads TGTGCCAGCAGCCCCGGGGTAGCGGAAGAGACCCAGTACTTC.

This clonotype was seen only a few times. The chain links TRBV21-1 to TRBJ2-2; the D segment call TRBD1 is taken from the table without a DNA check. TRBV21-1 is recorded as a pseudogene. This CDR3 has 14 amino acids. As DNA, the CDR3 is TGTGCCAGTAACCCAGGGGCAGGGTTTGGGGAGCTGTTTTTT. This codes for CASNPGAGFGELFF.

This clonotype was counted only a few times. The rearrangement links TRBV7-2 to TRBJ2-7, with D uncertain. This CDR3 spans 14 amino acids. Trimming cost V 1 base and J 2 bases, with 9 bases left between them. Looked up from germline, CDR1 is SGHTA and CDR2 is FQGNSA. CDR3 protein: CASSLGSRPYEQYF. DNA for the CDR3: TGTGCCAGCAGCTTAGGGTCACGCCCCTACGAGCAGTACTTC. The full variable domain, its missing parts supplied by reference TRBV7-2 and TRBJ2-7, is GAGVSQSPSNKVTEKGKDVELRCDPISGHTALYWYRQSLGQGLEFLIYFQGNSAPDKSGLPSDRFSAERTGGSVSTLTIQRTQQEDSAVYLCASSLGSRPYEQYFGPGTRLTVT.

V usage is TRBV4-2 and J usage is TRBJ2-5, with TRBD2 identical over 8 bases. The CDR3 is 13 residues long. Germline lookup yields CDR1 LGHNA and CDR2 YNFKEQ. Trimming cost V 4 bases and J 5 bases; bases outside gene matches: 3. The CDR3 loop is CASSPGGGETQYF. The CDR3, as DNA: TGTGCCAGCAGCCCGGGCGGGGGGGAGACCCAGTACTTC.

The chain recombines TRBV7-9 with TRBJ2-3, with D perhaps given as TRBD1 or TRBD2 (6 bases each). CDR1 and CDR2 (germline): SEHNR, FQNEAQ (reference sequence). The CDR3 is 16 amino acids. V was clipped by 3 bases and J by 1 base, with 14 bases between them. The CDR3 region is CASSFWGAIGTDTQYF. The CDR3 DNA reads TGTGCCAGCAGCTTTTGGGGGGCCATTGGCACAGATACGCAGTATTTT.

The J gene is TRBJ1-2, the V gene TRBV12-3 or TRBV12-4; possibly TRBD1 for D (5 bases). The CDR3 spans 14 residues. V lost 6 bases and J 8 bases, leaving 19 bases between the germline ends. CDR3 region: CASSYRGREGGYTF. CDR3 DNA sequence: TGTGCCAGCAGCTATCGGGGCCGCGAAGGGGGCTACACCTTC.